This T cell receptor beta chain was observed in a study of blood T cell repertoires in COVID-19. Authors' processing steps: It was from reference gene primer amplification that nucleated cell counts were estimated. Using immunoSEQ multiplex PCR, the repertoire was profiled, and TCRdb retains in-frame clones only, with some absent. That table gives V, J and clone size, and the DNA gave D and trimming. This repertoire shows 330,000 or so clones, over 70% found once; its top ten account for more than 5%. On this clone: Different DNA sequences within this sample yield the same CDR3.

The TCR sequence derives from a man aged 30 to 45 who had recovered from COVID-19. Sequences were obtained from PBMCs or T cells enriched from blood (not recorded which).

CDR3 in amino acids: CASSPPTGIYGYTF. In nucleotides, the CDR3 is TGTGCCAGCTCACCACCGACAGGGATCTATGGCTACACCTTC. The rearrangement uses TRBV18 and TRBJ1-2; 7 bases map to TRBD1. The V segment lost 0 bases and the J segment 4 bases; nucleotides outside the gene matches: 2. There are 14 residues in the CDR3. Germline CDR1 KGHSH, CDR2 LQKENI.